This TCR beta chain was captured by sequencing in a study of low-dose radiotherapy and immunotherapy resistance in tumors. Overall study context: Administration of intravenous cyclophosphamide at 200 mg/m2 took place every two weeks, one day before radiation and immunotherapy. Every day for four cycles from cycle 1 day 1, patients took 300 mg of oral aspirin.

This clonotype is labeled as medium-sized. With TRAV- and TRBV-specific primers, first-strand cDNA was made, covering the alpha and beta chains. TCRs were amplified for roughly 20 PCR cycles with a constant-region primer and V-primer adapter. A single record per CDR3 protein comes from TCRdb applying MiXCR to the reads. The table includes tens of thousands of distinct CDR3 sequences, roughly 20% detected once. The time point denotes: after trial treatment. This sample's treatment: LDRT plus nivolumab, ipilimumab, low-dose cyclophosphamide and aspirin (RACIN trial). The therapy administered to donors comprised nivolumab, ipilimumab, aspirin, low-dose cyclophosphamide and low-dose radiotherapy. Tumors of eligible patients were advanced, solid and lacking tumor-infiltrating lymphocytes. With 5 bases clipped from V and 5 bases from J, the junction kept 6 bases outside the gene matches. The CDR3 loop spans 15 amino acids. The germline CDR1 and CDR2 sequences are MDHEN and SYDVKM.

The TCR was taken from a female donor with ovarian cancer. The chain employs TRBV28 and TRBJ1-1, with TRBD1 matching 12 bases. Here the sequenced sample was PBMCs, taken after low-dose radiotherapy plus immunotherapy. The CDR3 loop is CASSGGTGGWTEAFF. CDR3 bases: TGTGCCAGCAGTGGAGGGACAGGGGGCTGGACTGAAGCTTTCTTT.